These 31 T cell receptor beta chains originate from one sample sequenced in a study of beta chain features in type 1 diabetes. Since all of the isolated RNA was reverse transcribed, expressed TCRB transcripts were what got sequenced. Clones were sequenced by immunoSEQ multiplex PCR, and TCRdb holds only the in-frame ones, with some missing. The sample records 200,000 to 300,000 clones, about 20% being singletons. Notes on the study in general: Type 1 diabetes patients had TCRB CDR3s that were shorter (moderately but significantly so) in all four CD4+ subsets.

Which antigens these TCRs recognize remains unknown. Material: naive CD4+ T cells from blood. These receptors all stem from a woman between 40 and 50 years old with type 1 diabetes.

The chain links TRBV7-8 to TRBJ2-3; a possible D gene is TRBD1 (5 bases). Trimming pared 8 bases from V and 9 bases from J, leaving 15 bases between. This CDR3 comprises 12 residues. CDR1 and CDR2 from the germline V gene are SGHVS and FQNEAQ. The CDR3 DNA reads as TGTGCCAGCTCACCTTTCCAGGGCACGCAGTATTTT. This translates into CASSPFQGTQYF.

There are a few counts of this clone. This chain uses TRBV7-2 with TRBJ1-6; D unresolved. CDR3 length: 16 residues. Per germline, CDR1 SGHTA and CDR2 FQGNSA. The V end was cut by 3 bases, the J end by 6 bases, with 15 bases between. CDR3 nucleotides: TGTGCCAGCAGCTTCGACGGTTGGAGCCCTAATTCACCCCTCCACTTT. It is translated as CASSFDGWSPNSPLHF.

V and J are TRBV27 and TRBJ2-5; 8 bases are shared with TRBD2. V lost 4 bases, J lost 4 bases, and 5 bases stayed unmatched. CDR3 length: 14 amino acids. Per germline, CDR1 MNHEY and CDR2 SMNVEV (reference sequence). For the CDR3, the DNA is TGTGCCAGCAGTTCCCCCGGGGGGGGAGAGACCCAGTACTTC. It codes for CASSSPGGGETQYF.

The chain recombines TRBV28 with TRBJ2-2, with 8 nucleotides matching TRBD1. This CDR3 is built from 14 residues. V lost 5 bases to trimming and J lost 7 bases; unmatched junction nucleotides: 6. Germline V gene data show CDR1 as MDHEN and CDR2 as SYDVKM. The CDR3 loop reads CASSPSGGIGELFF. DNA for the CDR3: TGTGCCAGCAGTCCATCAGGGGGCATCGGGGAGCTGTTTTTT.

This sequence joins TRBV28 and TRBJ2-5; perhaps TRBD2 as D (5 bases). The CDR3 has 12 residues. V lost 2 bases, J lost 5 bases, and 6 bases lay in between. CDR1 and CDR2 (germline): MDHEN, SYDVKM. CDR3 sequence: CASSLDYETQYF. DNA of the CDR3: TGTGCCAGCAGTTTAGACTATGAGACCCAGTACTTC.

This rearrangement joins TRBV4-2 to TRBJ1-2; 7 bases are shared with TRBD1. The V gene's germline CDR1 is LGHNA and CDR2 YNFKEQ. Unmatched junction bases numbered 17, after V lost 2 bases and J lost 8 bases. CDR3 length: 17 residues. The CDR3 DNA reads TGTGCCAGCAGCCAATTGGGGACCGGGACAGAACTCGGGGGCTACACCTTC. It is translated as CASSQLGTGTELGGYTF.

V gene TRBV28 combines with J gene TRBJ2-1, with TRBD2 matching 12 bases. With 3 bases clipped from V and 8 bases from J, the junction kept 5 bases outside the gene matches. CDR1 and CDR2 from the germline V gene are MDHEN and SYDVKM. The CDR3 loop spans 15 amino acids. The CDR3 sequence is CASSLTSGGGDEQFF. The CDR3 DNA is TGTGCCAGCAGTTTGACTAGCGGGGGAGGAGATGAGCAGTTCTTC.

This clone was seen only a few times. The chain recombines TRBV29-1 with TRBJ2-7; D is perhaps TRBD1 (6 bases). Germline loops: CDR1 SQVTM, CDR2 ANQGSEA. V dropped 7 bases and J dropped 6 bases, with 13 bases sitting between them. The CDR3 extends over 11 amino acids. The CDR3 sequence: CSATSRGEQYF. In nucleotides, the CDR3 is TGCAGCGCCACCTCCAGGGGCGAGCAGTACTTC.

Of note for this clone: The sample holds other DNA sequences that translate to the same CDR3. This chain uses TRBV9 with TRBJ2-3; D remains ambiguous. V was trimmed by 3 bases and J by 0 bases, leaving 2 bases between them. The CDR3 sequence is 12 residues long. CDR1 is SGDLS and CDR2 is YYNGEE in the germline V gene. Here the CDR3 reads CASSASTDTQYF. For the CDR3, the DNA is TGTGCCAGCAGCGCTAGCACAGATACGCAGTATTTT.

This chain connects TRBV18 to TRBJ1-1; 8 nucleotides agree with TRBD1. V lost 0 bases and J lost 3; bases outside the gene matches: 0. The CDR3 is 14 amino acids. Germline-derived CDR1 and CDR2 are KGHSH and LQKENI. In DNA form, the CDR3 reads TGTGCCAGCTCACCACCGGGACAGGACACTGAAGCTTTCTTT. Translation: CASSPPGQDTEAFF.

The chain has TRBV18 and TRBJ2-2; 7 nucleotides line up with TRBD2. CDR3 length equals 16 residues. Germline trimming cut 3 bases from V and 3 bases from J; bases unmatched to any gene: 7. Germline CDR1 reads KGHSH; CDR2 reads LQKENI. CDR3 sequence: CASSPTAGEHTGELFF. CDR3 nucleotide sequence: TGTGCCAGCTCACCGACGGCGGGGGAGCACACCGGGGAGCTGTTTTTT. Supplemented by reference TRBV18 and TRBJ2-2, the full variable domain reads NAGVMQNPRHLVRRRGQEARLRCSPMKGHSHVYWYRQLPEEGLKFMVYLQKENIIDESGMPKERFSAEFPKEGPSILRIQQVVRGDSAAYFCASSPTAGEHTGELFFGEGSRLTVL.

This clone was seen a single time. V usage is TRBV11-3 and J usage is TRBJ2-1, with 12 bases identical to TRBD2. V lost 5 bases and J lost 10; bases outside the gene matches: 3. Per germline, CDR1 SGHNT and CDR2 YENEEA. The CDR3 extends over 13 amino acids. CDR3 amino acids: CASSPLAGGEQFF. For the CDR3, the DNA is TGTGCCAGCAGCCCGCTAGCGGGGGGGGAGCAGTTCTTC.

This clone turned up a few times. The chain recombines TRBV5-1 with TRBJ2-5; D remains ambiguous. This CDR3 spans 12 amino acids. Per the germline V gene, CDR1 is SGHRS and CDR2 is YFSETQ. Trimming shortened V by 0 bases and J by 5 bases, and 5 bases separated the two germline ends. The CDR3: CASSLELETQYF. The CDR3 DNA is TGCGCCAGCAGCTTGGAGCTGGAGACCCAGTACTTC.

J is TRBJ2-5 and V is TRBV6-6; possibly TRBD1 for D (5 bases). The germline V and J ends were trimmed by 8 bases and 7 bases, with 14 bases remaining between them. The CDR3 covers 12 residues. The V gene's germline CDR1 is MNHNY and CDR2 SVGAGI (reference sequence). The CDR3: CASDPGYGTQYF. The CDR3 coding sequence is TGTGCCAGCGATCCAGGGTACGGGACCCAGTACTTC.

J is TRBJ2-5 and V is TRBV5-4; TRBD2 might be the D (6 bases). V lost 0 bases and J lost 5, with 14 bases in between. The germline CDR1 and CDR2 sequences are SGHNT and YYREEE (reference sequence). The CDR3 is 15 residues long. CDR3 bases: TGTGCCAGCAGCTTGGGCCAGGGAGGCCGGGAGACCCAGTACTTC. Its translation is CASSLGQGGRETQYF.

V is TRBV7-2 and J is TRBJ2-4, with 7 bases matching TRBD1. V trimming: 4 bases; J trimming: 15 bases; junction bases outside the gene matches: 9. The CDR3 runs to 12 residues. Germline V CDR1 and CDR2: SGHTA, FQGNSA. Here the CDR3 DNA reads TGTGCCAGCAGCTCGAATGACAGGGCGCCGTACTTC. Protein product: CASSSNDRAPYF.

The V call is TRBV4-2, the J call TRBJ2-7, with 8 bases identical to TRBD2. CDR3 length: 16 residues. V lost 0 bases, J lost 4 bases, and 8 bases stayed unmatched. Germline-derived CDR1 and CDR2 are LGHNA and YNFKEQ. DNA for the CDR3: TGTGCCAGCAGCCAAGATTTAACGGGAGGGCCGTACGAGCAGTACTTC. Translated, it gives CASSQDLTGGPYEQYF.

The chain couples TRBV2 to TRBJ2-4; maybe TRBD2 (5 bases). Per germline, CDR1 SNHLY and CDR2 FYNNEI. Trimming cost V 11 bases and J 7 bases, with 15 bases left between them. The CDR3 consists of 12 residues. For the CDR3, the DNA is TGTGCCTGTCAATCCCGCGGGAACATTCAGTACTTC. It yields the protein CACQSRGNIQYF.

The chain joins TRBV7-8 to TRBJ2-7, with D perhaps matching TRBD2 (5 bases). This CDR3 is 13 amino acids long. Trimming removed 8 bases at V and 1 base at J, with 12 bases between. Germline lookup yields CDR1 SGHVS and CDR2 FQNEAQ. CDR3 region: CASGRGLSYEQYF. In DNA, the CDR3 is TGTGCCAGCGGCCGAGGACTTTCCTACGAGCAGTACTTC.

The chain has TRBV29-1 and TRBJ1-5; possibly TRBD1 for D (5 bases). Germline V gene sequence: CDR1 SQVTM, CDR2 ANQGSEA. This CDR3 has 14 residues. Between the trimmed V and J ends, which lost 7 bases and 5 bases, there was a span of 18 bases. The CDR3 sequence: CSAVGPAGDQPQHF. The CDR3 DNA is TGCAGCGCCGTGGGGCCAGCGGGGGATCAGCCCCAGCATTTT. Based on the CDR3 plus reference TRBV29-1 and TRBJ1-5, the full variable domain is SAVISQKPSRDICQRGTSLTIQCQVDSQVTMMFWYRQQPGQSLTLIATANQGSEATYESGFVIDKFPISRPNLTFSTLTVSNMSPEDSSIYLCSAVGPAGDQPQHFGDGTRLSIL.

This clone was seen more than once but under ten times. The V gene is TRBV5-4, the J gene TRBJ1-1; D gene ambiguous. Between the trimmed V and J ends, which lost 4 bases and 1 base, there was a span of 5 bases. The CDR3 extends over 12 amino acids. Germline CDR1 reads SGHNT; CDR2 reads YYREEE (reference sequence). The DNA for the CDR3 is TGTGCCAGCAGCACCAGGAACACTGAAGCTTTCTTT. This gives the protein CASSTRNTEAFF.

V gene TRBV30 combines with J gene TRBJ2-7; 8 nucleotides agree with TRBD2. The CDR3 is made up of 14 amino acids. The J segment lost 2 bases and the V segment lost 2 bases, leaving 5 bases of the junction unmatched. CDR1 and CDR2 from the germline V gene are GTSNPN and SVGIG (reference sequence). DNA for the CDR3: TGTGCCTGGAGTACGGCGGGAGGCCCCTACGAGCAGTACTTC. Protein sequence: CAWSTAGGPYEQYF. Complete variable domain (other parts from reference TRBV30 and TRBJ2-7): SQTIHQWPATLVQPVGSPLSLECTVEGTSNPNLYWYRQAAGRGLQLLFYSVGIGQISSEVPQNLSASRPQDRQFILSSKKLLLSDSGFYLCAWSTAGGPYEQYFGPGTRLTVT.

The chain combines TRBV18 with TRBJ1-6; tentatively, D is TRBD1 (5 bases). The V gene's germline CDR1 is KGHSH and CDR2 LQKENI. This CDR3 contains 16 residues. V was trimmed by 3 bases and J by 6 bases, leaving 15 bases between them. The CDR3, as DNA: TGTGCCAGCTCACCGGTCGGGGGGACGGGTAATTCACCCCTCCACTTT. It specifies CASSPVGGTGNSPLHF.

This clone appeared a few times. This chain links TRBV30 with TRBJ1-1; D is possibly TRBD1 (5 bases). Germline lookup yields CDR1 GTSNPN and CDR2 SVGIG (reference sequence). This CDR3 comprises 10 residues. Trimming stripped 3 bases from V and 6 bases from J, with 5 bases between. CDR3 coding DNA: TGTGCCTGGAGAGGGGCTGAAGCTTTCTTT. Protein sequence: CAWRGAEAFF.

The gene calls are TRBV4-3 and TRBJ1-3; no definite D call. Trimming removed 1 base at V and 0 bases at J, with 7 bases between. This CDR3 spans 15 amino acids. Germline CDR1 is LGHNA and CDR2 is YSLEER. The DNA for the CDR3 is TGCGCCAGCAGCCAAGGACTGAACTCTGGAAACACCATATATTTT. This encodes CASSQGLNSGNTIYF.

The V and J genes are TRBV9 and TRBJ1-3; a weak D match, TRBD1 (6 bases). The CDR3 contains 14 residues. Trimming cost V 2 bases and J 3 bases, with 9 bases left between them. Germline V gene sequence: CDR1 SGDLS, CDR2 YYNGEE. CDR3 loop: CASSVDRLGNTIYF. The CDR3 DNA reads TGTGCCAGCAGCGTCGACAGGCTTGGAAACACCATATATTTT.

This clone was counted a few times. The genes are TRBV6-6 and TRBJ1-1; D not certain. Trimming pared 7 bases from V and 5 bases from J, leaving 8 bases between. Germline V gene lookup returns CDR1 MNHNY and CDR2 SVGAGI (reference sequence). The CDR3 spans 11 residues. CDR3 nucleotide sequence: TGTGCCAGCATCCAGGTTACTGAAGCTTTCTTT. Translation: CASIQVTEAFF.

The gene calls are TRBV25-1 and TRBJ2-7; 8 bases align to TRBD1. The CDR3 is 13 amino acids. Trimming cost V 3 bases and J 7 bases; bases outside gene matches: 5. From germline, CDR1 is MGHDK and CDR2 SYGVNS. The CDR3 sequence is CASSDDRGTEQYF. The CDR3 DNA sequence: TGTGCCAGCAGTGATGACAGGGGCACGGAGCAGTACTTC.

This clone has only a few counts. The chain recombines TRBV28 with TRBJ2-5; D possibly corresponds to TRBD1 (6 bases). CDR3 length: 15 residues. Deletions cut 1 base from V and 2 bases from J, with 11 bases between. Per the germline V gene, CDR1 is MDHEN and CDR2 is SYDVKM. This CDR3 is CASSLLYRVQETQYF. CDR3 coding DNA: TGTGCCAGCAGTTTATTGTACAGGGTTCAAGAGACCCAGTACTTC.

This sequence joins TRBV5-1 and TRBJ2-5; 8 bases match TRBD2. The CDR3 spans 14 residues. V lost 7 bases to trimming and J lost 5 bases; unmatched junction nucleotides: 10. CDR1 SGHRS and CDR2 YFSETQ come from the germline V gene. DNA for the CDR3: TGCGCCAGCGGAAGCGGGGGCTCGGGGGAGACCCAGTACTTC. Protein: CASGSGGSGETQYF.

The CDR3 reads CASSLARAGETQYF. CDR3 in DNA: TGTGCCAGCAGCTTAGCGCGGGCGGGGGAGACCCAGTACTTC. J is TRBJ2-5 and V is TRBV7-8; maybe TRBD2 (6 bases). This CDR3 contains 14 residues. The V end lost 0 bases, the J end lost 5 bases, and 10 bases lay between the germline ends. CDR1 and CDR2 from the germline V gene are SGHVS and FQNEAQ.